Given below is one T cell receptor beta chain in context. The antigen is undetermined. Per the germline V gene, CDR1 is MNHEY and CDR2 is SVGAGI. Germline trimming cut 5 bases from V and 3 bases from J; bases unmatched to any gene: 2. This CDR3 is built from 13 residues. The source of the sample is a study of shared clonotypes between healthy human individuals. Findings of the study overall: The four-donor shared clonotypes exceeded non-shared clonotypes in generation probability, with non-shared ones scoring lower. A limitation of the genetic and exposure-history diversity represented arose from few donors.

Authors' methods: Filtering differed, since immunoSEQ gave only junction sequences and no quality scores. Only in-frame clones appear in the TCRdb table, and some are missing; sequencing was by immunoSEQ multiplex PCR. Clonal size and the V and J genes are those of that table, whereas D and trimming came from the DNA. The sample shows 2,100,000 or so clones, approximately 94% of them seen only once. The sample comprised naive CD4+ T cells sorted from blood. Subset described: CD45RA+ positively selected. The chain is built from TRBV6-5 and TRBJ1-1; 8 bases map to TRBD1. The TCR originated in a man between 18 and 29 years old in good health. The CDR3 spells CASSPQGDTEAFF. The CDR3 nucleotides are TGTGCCAGCAGTCCACAGGGGGACACTGAAGCTTTCTTT.